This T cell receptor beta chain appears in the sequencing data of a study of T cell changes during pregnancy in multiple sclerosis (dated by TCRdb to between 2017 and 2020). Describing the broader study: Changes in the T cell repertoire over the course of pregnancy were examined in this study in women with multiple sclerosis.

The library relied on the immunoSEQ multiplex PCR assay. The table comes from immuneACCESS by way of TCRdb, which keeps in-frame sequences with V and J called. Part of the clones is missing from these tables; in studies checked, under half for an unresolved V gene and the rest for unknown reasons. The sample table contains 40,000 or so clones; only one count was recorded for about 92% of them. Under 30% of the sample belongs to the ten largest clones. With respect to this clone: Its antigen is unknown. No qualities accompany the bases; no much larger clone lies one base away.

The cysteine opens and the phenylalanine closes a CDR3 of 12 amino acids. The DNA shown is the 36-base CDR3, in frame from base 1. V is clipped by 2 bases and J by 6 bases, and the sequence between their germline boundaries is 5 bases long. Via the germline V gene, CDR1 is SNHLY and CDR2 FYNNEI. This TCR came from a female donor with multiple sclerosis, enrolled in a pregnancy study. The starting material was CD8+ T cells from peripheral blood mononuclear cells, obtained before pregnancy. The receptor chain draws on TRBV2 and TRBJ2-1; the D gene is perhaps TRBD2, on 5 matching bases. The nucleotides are TGTGCCAGCAGTGAACTAGCCAATGAGCAGTTCTTC. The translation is CASSELANEQFF.